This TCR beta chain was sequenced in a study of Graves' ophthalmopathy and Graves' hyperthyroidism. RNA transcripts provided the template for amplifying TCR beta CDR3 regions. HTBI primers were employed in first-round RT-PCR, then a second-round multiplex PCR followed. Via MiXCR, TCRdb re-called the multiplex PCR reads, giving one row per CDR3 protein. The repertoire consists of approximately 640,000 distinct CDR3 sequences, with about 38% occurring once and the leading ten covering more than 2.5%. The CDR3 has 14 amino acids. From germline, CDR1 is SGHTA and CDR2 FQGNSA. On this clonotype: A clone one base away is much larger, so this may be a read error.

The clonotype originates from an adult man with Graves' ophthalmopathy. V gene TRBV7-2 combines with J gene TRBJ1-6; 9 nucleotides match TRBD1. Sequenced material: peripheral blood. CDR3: CVSSPGQGQSPLHF. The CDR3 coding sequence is TGTGTCAGCAGCCCGGGACAGGGTCAGTCACCCCTCCACTTT.